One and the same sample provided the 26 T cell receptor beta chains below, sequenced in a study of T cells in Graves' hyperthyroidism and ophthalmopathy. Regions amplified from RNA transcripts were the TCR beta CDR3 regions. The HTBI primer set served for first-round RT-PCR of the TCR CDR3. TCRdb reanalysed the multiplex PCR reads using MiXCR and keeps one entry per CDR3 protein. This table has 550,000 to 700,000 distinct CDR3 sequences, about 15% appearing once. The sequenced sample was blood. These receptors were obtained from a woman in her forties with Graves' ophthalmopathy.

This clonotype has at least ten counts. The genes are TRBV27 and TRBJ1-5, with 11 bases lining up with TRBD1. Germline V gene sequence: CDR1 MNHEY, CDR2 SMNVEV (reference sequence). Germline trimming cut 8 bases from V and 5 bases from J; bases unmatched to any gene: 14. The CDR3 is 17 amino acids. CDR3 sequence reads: CASFPYGQGAIDQPQHF. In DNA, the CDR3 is TGTGCCAGCTTCCCTTACGGACAGGGGGCGATCGATCAGCCCCAGCATTTT.

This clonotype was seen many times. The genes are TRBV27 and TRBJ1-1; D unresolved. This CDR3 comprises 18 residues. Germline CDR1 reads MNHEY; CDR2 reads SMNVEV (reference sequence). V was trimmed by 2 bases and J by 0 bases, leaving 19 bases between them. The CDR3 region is CASSLAPPWGAVNTEAFF. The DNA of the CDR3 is TGTGCCAGCAGTTTAGCACCTCCTTGGGGAGCGGTGAACACTGAAGCTTTCTTT.

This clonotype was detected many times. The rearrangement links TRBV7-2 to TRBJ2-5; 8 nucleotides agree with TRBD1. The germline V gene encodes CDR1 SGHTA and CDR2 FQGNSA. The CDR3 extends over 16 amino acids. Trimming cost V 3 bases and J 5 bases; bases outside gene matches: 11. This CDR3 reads CASSLPWTGMVETQYF. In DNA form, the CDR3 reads TGTGCCAGCAGCTTGCCGTGGACAGGGATGGTGGAGACCCAGTACTTC.

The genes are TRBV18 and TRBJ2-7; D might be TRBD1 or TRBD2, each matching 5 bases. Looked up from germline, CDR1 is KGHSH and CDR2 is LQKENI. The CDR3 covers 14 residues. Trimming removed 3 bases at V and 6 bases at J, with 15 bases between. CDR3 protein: CASSPLGRGSEQYF. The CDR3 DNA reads TGTGCCAGCTCACCCCTGGGACGGGGCAGCGAGCAGTACTTC.

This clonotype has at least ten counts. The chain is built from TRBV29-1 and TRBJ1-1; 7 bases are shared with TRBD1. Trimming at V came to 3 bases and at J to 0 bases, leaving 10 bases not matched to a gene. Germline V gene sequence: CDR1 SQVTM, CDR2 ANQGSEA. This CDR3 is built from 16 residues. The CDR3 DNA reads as TGCAGCGTTGACCCATTACGGACAGGACTGAACACTGAAGCTTTCTTT. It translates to CSVDPLRTGLNTEAFF.

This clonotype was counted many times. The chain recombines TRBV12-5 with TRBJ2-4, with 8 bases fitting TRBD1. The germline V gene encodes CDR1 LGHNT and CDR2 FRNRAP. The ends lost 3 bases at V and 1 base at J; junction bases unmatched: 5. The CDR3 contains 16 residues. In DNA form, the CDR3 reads TGTGCTAGTGGTTTCTTTTACAGGGGGGCCAAAAACATTCAGTACTTC. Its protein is CASGFFYRGAKNIQYF.

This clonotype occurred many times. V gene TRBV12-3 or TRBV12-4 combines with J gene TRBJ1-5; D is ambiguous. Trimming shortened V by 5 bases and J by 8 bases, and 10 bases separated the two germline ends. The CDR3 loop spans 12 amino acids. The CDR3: CASSRGEEPQHF. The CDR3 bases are TGTGCCAGCAGTCGCGGAGAGGAGCCCCAGCATTTT.

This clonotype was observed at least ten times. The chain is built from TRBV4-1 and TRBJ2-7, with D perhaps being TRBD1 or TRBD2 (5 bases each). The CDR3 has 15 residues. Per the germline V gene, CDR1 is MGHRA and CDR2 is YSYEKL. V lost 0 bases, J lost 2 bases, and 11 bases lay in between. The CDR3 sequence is CASSQEGRETYEQYF. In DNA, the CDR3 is TGCGCCAGCAGCCAAGAGGGCAGGGAGACCTACGAGCAGTACTTC.

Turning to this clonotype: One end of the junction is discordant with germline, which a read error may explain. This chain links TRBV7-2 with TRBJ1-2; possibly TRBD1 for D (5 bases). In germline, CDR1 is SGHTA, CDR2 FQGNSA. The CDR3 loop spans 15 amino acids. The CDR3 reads CASSFNRGGRYGCTF. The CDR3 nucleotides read TGTGCCAGCAGCTTCAATAGGGGCGGGAGGTATGGCTGCACCTTC.

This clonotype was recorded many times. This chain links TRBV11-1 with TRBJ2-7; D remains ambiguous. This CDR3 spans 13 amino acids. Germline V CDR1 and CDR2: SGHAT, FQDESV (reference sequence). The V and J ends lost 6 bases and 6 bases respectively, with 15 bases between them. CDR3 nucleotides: TGTGCCAGCAGGAGTTACCCGGCTTCCGAGCAGTACTTC. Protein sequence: CASRSYPASEQYF.

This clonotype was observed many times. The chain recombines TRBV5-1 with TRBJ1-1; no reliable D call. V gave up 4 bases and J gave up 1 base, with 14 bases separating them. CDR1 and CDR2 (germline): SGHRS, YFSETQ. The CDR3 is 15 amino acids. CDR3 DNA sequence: TGCGCCAGCAGCCCATCCCGTACTGAGAACACTGAAGCTTTCTTT. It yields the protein CASSPSRTENTEAFF. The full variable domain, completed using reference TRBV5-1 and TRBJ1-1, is KAGVTQTPRYLIKTRGQQVTLSCSPISGHRSVSWYQQTPGQGLQFLFEYFSETQRNKGNFPGRFSGRQFSNSRSEMNVSTLELGDSALYLCASSPSRTENTEAFFGQGTRLTVV.

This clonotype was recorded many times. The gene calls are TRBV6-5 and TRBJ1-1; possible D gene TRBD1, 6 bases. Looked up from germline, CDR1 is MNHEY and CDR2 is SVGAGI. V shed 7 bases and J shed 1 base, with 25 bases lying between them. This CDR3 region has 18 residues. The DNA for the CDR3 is TGTGCCAGCACCTCGTACTGGGGGGCCTTAGGTGGGAACACTGAAGCTTTCTTT. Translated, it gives CASTSYWGALGGNTEAFF.

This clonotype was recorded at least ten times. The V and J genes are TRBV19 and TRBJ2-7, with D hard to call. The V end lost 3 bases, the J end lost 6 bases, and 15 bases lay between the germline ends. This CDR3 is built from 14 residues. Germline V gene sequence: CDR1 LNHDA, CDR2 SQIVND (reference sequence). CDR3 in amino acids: CASSMGSPWSEQYF. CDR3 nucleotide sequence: TGTGCCAGTAGTATGGGTAGTCCTTGGAGCGAGCAGTACTTC.

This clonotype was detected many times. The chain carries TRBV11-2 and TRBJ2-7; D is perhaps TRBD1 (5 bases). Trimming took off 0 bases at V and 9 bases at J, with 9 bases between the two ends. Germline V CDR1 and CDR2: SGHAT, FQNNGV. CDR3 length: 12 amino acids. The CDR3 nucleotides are TGTGCCAGCAGCTTAGACTTGGGGCGGCAGTACTTC. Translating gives CASSLDLGRQYF.

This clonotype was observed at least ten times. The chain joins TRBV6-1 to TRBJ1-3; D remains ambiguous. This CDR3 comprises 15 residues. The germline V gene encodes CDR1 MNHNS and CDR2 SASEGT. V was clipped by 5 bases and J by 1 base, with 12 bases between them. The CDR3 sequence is CASSTRAESGNTIYF. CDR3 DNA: TGTGCCAGCAGTACGAGGGCGGAATCTGGAAACACCATATATTTT.

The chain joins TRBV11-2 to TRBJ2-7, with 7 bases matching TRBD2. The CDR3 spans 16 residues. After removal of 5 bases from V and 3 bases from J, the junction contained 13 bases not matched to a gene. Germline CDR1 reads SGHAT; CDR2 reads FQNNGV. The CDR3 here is CASSPPETSKFYEQYF. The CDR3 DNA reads TGTGCCAGCAGCCCCCCCGAGACTAGCAAATTCTACGAGCAGTACTTC.

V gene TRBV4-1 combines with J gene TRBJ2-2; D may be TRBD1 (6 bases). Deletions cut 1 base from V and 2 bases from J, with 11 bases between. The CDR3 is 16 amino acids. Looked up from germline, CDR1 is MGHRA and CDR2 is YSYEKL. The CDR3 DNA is TGCGCCAGCAGCCAAGCTCAACAGGGTAACACCGGGGAGCTGTTTTTT. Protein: CASSQAQQGNTGELFF.

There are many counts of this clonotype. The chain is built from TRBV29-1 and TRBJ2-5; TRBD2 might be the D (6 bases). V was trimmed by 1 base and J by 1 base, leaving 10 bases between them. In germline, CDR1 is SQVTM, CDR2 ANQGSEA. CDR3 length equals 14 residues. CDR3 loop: CSVEAGVLQETQYF. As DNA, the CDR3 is TGCAGCGTTGAAGCGGGAGTCCTCCAAGAGACCCAGTACTTC.

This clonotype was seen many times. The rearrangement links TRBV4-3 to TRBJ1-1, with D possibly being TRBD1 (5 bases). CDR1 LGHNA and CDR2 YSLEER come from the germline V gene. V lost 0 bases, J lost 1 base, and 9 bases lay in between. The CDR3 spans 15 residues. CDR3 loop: CASSQDQGPNTEAFF. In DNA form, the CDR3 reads TGCGCCAGCAGCCAAGATCAGGGCCCGAACACTGAAGCTTTCTTT.

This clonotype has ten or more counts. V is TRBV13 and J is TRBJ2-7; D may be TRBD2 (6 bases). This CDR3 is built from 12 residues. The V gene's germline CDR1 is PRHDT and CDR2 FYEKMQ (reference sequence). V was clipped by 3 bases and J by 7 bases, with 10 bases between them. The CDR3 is CASSFNGGEQYF. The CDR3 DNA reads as TGTGCCAGCAGCTTTAATGGAGGGGAGCAGTACTTC.

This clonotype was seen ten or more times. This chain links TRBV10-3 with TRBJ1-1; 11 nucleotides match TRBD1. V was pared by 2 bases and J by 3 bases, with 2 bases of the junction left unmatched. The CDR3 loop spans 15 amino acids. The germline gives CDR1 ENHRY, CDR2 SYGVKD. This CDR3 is CAISERGQGDTEAFF. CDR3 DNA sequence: TGTGCCATCAGTGAGAGGGGACAGGGGGACACTGAAGCTTTCTTT.

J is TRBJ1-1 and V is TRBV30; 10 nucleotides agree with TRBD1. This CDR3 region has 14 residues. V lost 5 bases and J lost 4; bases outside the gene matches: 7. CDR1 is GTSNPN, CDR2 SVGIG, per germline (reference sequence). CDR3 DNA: TGTGCCTGGGACCGGGGACAGGGGTTCACTGAAGCTTTCTTT. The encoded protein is CAWDRGQGFTEAFF.

The CDR3, as DNA: TGTGCCAGCACAGCCCCCGCGGGAGGGCCAATCGGGGAGCTGTTTTTT. Residues: CASTAPAGGPIGELFF. V gene TRBV6-1 combines with J gene TRBJ2-2; 9 nucleotides align to TRBD2. The V and J ends lost 7 bases and 7 bases, in that order; junction bases with no gene match: 13. Germline V gives CDR1 MNHNS, CDR2 SASEGT. This CDR3 spans 16 amino acids.

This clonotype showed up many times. The CDR3 region is CASSEDPGVSNTEAFF. The CDR3 DNA sequence: TGTGCCAGCAGTGAGGACCCCGGAGTTTCGAACACTGAAGCTTTCTTT. The chain couples TRBV2 to TRBJ1-1, with D hard to call. The germline V gene has CDR1 SNHLY and CDR2 FYNNEI. This CDR3 is built from 16 residues. The V and J ends lost 3 bases and 1 base respectively, with 15 bases between them. Full variable domain (rest looked up from reference TRBV2 and TRBJ1-1): EPEVTQTPSHQVTQMGQEVILRCVPISNHLYFYWYRQILGQKVEFLVSFYNNEISEKSEIFDDQFSVERPDGSNFTLKIRSTKLEDSAMYFCASSEDPGVSNTEAFFGQGTRLTVV.

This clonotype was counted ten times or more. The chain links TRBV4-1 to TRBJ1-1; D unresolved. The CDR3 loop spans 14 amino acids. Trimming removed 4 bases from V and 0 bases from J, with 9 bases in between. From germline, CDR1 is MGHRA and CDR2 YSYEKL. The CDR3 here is CASSPTSMNTEAFF. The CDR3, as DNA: TGCGCCAGCAGCCCGACAAGTATGAACACTGAAGCTTTCTTT.

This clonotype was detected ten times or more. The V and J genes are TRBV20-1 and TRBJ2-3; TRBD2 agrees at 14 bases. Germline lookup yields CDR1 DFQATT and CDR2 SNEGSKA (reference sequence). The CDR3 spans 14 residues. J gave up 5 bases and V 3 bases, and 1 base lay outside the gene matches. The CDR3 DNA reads TGCAGTGCTAGGACTAGCGGGAGGGGAGATACGCAGTATTTT. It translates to CSARTSGRGDTQYF.